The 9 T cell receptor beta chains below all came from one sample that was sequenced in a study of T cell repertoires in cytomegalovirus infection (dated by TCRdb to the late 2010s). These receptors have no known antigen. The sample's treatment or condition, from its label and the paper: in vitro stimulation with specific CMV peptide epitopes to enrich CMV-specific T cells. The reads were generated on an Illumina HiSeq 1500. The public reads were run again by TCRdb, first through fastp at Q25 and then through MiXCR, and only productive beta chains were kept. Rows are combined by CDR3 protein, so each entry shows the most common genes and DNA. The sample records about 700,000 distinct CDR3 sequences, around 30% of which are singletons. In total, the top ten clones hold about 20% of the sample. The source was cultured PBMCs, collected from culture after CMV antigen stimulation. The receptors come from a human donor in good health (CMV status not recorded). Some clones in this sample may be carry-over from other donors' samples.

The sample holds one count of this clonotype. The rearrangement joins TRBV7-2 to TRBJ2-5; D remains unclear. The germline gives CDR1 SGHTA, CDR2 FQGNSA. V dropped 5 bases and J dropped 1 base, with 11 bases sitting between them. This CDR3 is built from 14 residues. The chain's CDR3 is CASSPRPSQETQYF. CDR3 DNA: TGTGCCAGCAGCCCCCGACCGAGCCAAGAGACCCAGTACTTC.

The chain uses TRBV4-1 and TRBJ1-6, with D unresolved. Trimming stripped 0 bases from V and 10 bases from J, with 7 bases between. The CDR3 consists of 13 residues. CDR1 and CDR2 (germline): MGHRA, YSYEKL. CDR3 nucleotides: TGCGCCAGCAGCCAAGATCCGGGGTCACCCCTCCACTTT. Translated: CASSQDPGSPLHF.

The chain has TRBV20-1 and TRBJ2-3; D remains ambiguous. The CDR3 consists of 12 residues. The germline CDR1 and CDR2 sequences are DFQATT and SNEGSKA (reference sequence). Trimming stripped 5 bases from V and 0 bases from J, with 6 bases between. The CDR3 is CSAPHSTDTQYF. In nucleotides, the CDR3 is TGCAGTGCTCCCCATAGCACAGATACGCAGTATTTT.

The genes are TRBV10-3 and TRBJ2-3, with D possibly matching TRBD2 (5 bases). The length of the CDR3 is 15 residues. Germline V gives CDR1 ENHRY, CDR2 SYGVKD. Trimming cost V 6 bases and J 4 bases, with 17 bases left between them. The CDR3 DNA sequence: TGTGCCATCAGGCCTTCTGAGGGCCTGCCAGATACGCAGTATTTT. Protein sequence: CAIRPSEGLPDTQYF.

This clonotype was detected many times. As DNA, the CDR3 is TGTGCCAGCAGCTCTTCCGGGACTAGCGGGAAGTACTTC. The encoded protein is CASSSSGTSGKYF. The rearrangement uses TRBV7-2 and TRBJ2-7, with TRBD2 identical over 13 bases. V lost 4 bases, J lost 11 bases, and 5 bases stayed unmatched. This CDR3 spans 13 amino acids. CDR1 is SGHTA, CDR2 FQGNSA, per germline.

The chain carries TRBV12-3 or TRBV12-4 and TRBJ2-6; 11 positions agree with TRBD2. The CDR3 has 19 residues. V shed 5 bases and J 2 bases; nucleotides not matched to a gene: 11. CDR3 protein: CASSQLLAGGLAGANVLTF. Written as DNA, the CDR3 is TGTGCCAGCAGTCAACTGTTAGCGGGGGGGCTGGCTGGGGCCAACGTCCTGACTTTC.

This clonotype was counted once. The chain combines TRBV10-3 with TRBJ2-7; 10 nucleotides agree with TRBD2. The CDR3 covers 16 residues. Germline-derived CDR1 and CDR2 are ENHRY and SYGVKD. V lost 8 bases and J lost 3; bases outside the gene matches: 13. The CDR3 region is CAISTLTSGVLYEQYF. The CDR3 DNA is TGTGCCATCTCTACTCTCACTAGCGGGGTCCTCTACGAGCAGTACTTC.

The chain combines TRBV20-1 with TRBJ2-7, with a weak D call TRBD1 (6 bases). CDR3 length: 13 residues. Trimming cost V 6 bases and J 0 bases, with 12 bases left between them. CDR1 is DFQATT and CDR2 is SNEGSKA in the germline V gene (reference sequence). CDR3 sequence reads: CSAQGIHSYEQYF. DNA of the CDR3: TGCAGTGCCCAGGGGATCCACTCCTACGAGCAGTACTTC.

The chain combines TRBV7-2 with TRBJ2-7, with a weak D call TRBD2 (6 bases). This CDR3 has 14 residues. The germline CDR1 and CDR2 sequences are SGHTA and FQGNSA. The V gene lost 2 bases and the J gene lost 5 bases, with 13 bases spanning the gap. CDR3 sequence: CASSLRDWGDEQYF. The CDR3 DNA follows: TGTGCCAGCAGCTTAAGGGACTGGGGGGACGAGCAGTACTTC.